The rows below give T cell receptor beta chains drawn from one sample of a study of glioma-infiltrating T cells. One entry per CDR3 protein, called by TCRdb with MiXCR from the multiplex PCR reads. Of a few hundred thousand distinct CDR3 sequences in the sample, more than 35% were seen once. Sequencing was done on a sample of glioma tissue, nonneoplastic brain tissue, or PBMCs (not recorded which). These TCRs come from a human donor with low-grade glioma or glioblastoma, undergoing nonglioma brain surgery, or in good health (not recorded which). The CDR3 runs from the conserved cysteine through the conserved F or W. The order of the fields is clone size, J gene, D gene, V gene, CDR3 protein, CDR3 DNA. The D gene is left open where the match is weak. Clone size, where shown, is once, few, many, or a class for clones that have expanded.

NA,TRBJ2-7,NA,TRBV11-2,CASSFGTGPFYEQYF,TGTGCCAGCAGCTTCGGGACTGGCCCCTTCTACGAGCAGTACTTC
NA,TRBJ2-7,NA,TRBV5-4,CASSLAGGTDEQYF,TGTGCCAGCAGCTTGGCAGGGGGGACAGACGAGCAGTACTTC
once,TRBJ1-5,NA,TRBV15,CATSRETGSNQPQHF,TGTGCCACCAGCAGAGAGACAGGTAGCAATCAGCCCCAGCATTTT
NA,TRBJ2-5,NA,TRBV20-1,CSARDPQGHGETQYF,TGCAGTGCTAGAGACCCTCAGGGCCACGGGGAGACCCAGTACTTC
NA,TRBJ2-3,TRBD2,TRBV7-2,CASSYGEGDTQYF,TGTGCCAGCAGCTACGGGGAGGGAGATACGCAGTATTTT
few,TRBJ2-7,NA,TRBV7-2,CASSLDPGNSYEQYF,TGTGCCAGCAGCTTAGATCCAGGAAATTCCTACGAGCAGTACTTC
many,TRBJ2-7,TRBD2,TRBV27,CASSFSLAGGLYEQYF,TGTGCCAGCAGTTTTTCACTAGCGGGAGGGCTCTACGAGCAGTACTTC
many,TRBJ1-2,NA,TRBV28,CASSLDRYGYTF,TGTGCCAGCAGTTTGGACAGATATGGCTACACCTTC
few,TRBJ2-3,NA,TRBV12-3/TRBV12-4,CASSLVGVGTDTQYF,TGTGCCAGCAGTTTAGTAGGAGTAGGAACAGATACGCAGTATTTT
NA,TRBJ1-6,NA,TRBV4-3,CASSQDWTDAYNSPLHF,TGCGCCAGCAGCCAAGATTGGACCGACGCCTATAATTCACCCCTCCACTTT
NA,TRBJ2-7,NA,TRBV19,CASSKKRVGSYEQYF,TGTGCCAGTAGTAAGAAGCGGGTTGGATCCTACGAGCAGTACTTC
many,TRBJ2-7,NA,TRBV28,CASSLPGTAMGEQYF,TGTGCCAGCAGTTTACCCGGGACGGCCATGGGCGAGCAGTACTTC
NA,TRBJ1-4,TRBD1,TRBV10-1,CASGGTGGLNEKLFF,TGCGCCAGCGGGGGGACAGGGGGATTGAATGAAAAACTGTTTTTT
NA,TRBJ2-5,NA,TRBV29-1,CSAGGYQETQYF,TGCAGCGCTGGCGGCTACCAAGAGACCCAGTACTTC
NA,TRBJ1-1,NA,TRBV7-9,CASSLVGIAEAFF,TGTGCCAGCAGCTTAGTAGGGATAGCTGAAGCTTTCTTT
NA,TRBJ2-3,TRBD2,TRBV6-5,CAITNLAGGQDTQYF,TGTGCCATCACCAACCTAGCGGGAGGCCAAGATACGCAGTATTTT
many,TRBJ2-7,NA,TRBV7-9,CASSSGRFYEQYF,TGTGCCAGCAGCTCCGGACGTTTCTACGAGCAGTACTTC
NA,TRBJ1-2,NA,TRBV19,CASTGSGAAGYGYTF,TGTGCCAGTACCGGGAGTGGGGCGGCGGGCTATGGCTACACCTTC
NA,TRBJ2-2,NA,TRBV6-1,CAGRGNTGELFF,TGTGCCGGCAGGGGGAACACCGGGGAGCTGTTTTTT
NA,TRBJ2-3,NA,TRBV7-9,CASSPGGLSTDTQYF,TGTGCCAGCAGCCCCGGAGGACTTAGCACAGATACGCAGTATTTT
few,TRBJ1-1,NA,TRBV7-2,CASSPHRGGNTEAFF,TGTGCCAGCAGCCCCCACCGGGGAGGGAACACTGAAGCTTTCTTT
many,TRBJ2-1,NA,TRBV27,CASSSLGFSSYNEQFF,TGTGCCAGCAGTTCCCTTGGGTTTAGCTCCTACAATGAGCAGTTCTTC
NA,TRBJ2-3,NA,TRBV12-3/TRBV12-4,CASSTKRLDTQYF,TGTGCCAGCAGCACTAAGCGGTTAGATACGCAGTATTTT
many,TRBJ2-5,NA,TRBV15,CATSRDRAAQETQYF,TGTGCCACCAGCAGAGATCGGGCAGCTCAAGAGACCCAGTACTTC
NA,TRBJ2-5,NA,TRBV7-2,CASSLVPRRQETQYF,TGTGCCAGCAGCTTAGTTCCCAGAAGACAAGAGACCCAGTACTTC
many,TRBJ1-5,TRBD1,TRBV6-2/TRBV6-3,CATRDRGNQPQHF,TGTGCCACCAGGGACAGGGGCAATCAGCCCCAGCATTTT
NA,TRBJ2-2,NA,TRBV19,CARGGRPPFVNTGELFF,TGTGCCAGGGGTGGCCGTCCCCCATTTGTGAACACCGGGGAGCTGTTTTTT
few,TRBJ2-3,NA,TRBV10-3,CAISDYAGEGTDTQYF,TGTGCCATCAGTGATTATGCAGGGGAGGGCACAGATACGCAGTATTTT
few,TRBJ1-6,NA,TRBV6-1,CASSSPDSQEVHF,TGTGCCAGCAGTTCTCCGGACTCTCAGGAGGTCCACTTT
NA,TRBJ2-6,NA,TRBV7-9,CASSRQATSGANVLTF,TGTGCCAGCAGCCGACAGGCAACCTCCGGGGCCAACGTCCTGACTTTC
NA,TRBJ1-1,TRBD1,TRBV4-2,CASSQDDRANTEAFF,TGTGCCAGCAGCCAAGACGACAGGGCTAACACTGAAGCTTTCTTT
NA,TRBJ1-1,NA,TRBV10-3,CAISELTGGNTEAFF,TGTGCCATCAGTGAGTTGACAGGCGGCAACACTGAAGCTTTCTTT
NA,TRBJ2-1,TRBD2,TRBV24-1,CSTSGVSGSTYNEQFF,TGTTCCACCAGTGGCGTTAGCGGGAGTACCTACAATGAGCAGTTCTTC
NA,TRBJ1-3,TRBD1,TRBV6-5,CASSYSGTGLSSSGNTIYF,TGTGCCAGCAGTTACTCGGGGACAGGCCTTTCAAGCTCTGGAAACACCATATATTTT
once,TRBJ2-3,NA,TRBV5-1,CASSLGERTDTQYF,TGCGCCAGCAGCTTGGGAGAACGAACAGATACGCAGTATTTT
many,TRBJ1-5,NA,TRBV20-1,CSARVLDQPQHF,TGCAGTGCTAGGGTGTTGGATCAGCCCCAGCATTTT
many,TRBJ2-3,NA,TRBV20-1,CSARGSVDTQYF,TGCAGTGCTAGAGGCTCAGTGGATACGCAGTATTTT